Following are 26 T cell receptor beta chains from one sample sequenced in a study of spatial heterogeneity in lung cancer. Specified time point: sample taken at primary tumor resection. From tumor, nontumor lung or frozen PBMC, whole RNA was taken unsorted for sequencing. TCRdb itself ran the 5' RACE reads through MiXCR, one entry per CDR3 protein. The sample lists 10,000 to 12,000 distinct CDR3 sequences, roughly 6% occurring once. This material consisted of PBMCs, taken at surgery. These receptors originate from a male donor with early-stage non-small cell lung cancer.

This clonotype was detected only a few times. The V call is TRBV7-2, the J call TRBJ2-2; D is undetermined. Between the trimmed V and J ends, which lost 1 base and 2 bases, there was a span of 8 bases. CDR1 and CDR2 (germline): SGHTA, FQGNSA. This CDR3 comprises 15 residues. CDR3 sequence (DNA): TGTGCCAGCAGCTTAGTCTCTCCTAACACCGGGGAGCTGTTTTTT. Encoded protein: CASSLVSPNTGELFF.

This clonotype was counted only a few times. The V call is TRBV7-9, the J call TRBJ1-2; D is possibly TRBD1 (6 bases). The CDR3 has 14 amino acids. Germline CDR1 and CDR2: SEHNR and FQNEAQ (reference sequence). Deletions cut 0 bases from V and 6 bases from J, with 11 bases between. The CDR3, as DNA: TGTGCCAGCAGCTTAGCGGGGGGCGCACATGGCTACACCTTC. It translates to CASSLAGGAHGYTF.

By share of the sample, this clonotype is medium-sized. This sequence joins TRBV7-7 and TRBJ2-2; D unresolved. CDR1 SSHAT and CDR2 FNYEAQ come from the germline V gene (reference sequence). The CDR3 consists of 16 residues. Trimming removed 1 base at V and 0 bases at J, with 9 bases between. As DNA, the CDR3 is TGTGCCAGCAGCTTAGTAGCTCCCGCGAACACCGGGGAGCTGTTTTTT. This gives the protein CASSLVAPANTGELFF.

This clonotype was detected many times. The chain employs TRBV7-2 and TRBJ1-2; TRBD1 matches at 7 bases. This CDR3 contains 13 residues. CDR1 and CDR2 from the germline V gene are SGHTA and FQGNSA. The V and J ends lost 7 bases and 5 bases, in that order; junction bases with no gene match: 7. CDR3 protein: CASNSVRGYGYTF. In DNA form, the CDR3 reads TGTGCCAGCAACTCCGTCAGGGGGTATGGCTACACCTTC.

This clonotype was seen a few times. The genes are TRBV20-1 and TRBJ2-7; 8 bases match TRBD2. The length of the CDR3 is 14 residues. V shed 0 bases and J 4 bases; nucleotides not matched to a gene: 5. Germline V lookup: CDR1 DFQATT, CDR2 SNEGSKA (reference sequence). The chain's CDR3 is CSARDKTSVYEQYF. In nucleotides, the CDR3 is TGCAGTGCTAGAGATAAGACTAGCGTGTACGAGCAGTACTTC.

There are many counts of this clonotype. The chain uses TRBV20-1 and TRBJ2-5; 10 nucleotides match TRBD2. J lost 1 base, V lost 6 bases, and 14 bases had no gene match. The CDR3 totals 17 residues. Germline loops: CDR1 DFQATT, CDR2 SNEGSKA (reference sequence). The CDR3 spells CSAAQAGGDLGQETQYF. CDR3 nucleotides: TGCAGTGCCGCCCAAGCGGGGGGGGACTTAGGCCAAGAGACCCAGTACTTC.

This clonotype was observed many times. This chain links TRBV12-3 or TRBV12-4 with TRBJ2-1, with D perhaps TRBD2 (6 bases). V lost 4 bases and J lost 3, with 16 bases in between. The CDR3 has 16 amino acids. CDR3 in DNA: TGTGCCAGCAGTTCCTCCTTGCAGCGGGTCTACAATGAGCAGTTCTTC. It translates to CASSSSLQRVYNEQFF.

The table lists this clonotype with many counts. This chain joins TRBV10-3 and TRBJ1-1, with D possibly TRBD1 on 5 matching bases. CDR1 and CDR2 (germline): ENHRY, SYGVKD. The CDR3 sequence is 12 residues long. The CDR3 coding sequence is TGTGGGTCAGGGACGGGGGACACTGAAGCTTTCTTT. This codes for CGSGTGDTEAFF.

By share, this clonotype ranks as medium-sized (0.01 to 0.1%). This chain connects TRBV29-1 to TRBJ2-5; 12 bases map to TRBD1. This CDR3 region has 15 residues. The ends lost 6 bases at V and 3 bases at J; junction bases unmatched: 8. CDR1 is SQVTM and CDR2 is ANQGSEA in the germline V gene. The CDR3 spells CSVGTGGAAEETQYF. In DNA, the CDR3 is TGCAGCGTAGGGACAGGGGGCGCGGCTGAAGAGACCCAGTACTTC.

In its sample, this clonotype was seen many times. The J gene is TRBJ2-7, the V gene TRBV21-1; the table's D gene call, TRBD1, was not cross checked with the DNA. TRBV21-1 is shown as a pseudogene. The CDR3 runs 16 residues. The CDR3 sequence: CASSKRRTEQSYEQYF. In DNA, the CDR3 is TGTGCCAGCAGCAAACGTAGGACAGAGCAATCCTACGAGCAGTACTTC.

This clonotype was found many times. CDR3 nucleotides: TGCAGTGCTAGAGATTCTAGGGTCCCAGGCAACGAGCAGTACTTC. Amino acid sequence: CSARDSRVPGNEQYF. The V call is TRBV20-1, the J call TRBJ2-7; D not resolved. Trimming pared 0 bases from V and 5 bases from J, leaving 17 bases between. CDR1 is DFQATT, CDR2 SNEGSKA, per germline (reference sequence). The CDR3 loop spans 15 amino acids.

This clonotype was seen a handful of times. At one of its ends the junction is not consistent with the germline gene, which may arise from a read error. V is TRBV28 and J is TRBJ2-3; D possibly corresponds to TRBD2 (5 bases). There are 14 residues in the CDR3. Looked up from germline, CDR1 is MDHEN and CDR2 is SYDVKM. Written as DNA, the CDR3 is TGTGTCAGCAGTTTCGGACCCCGGGAAGATACGCAGTATTTT. It codes for CVSSFGPREDTQYF.

The chain recombines TRBV6-2 or TRBV6-3 with TRBJ2-7, with 8 bases aligning to TRBD2. The junction had 11 bases not matched to a gene; V was cut back by 5 bases and J by 5 bases. The CDR3 spans 15 residues. Germline CDR1 MNHEY, CDR2 SVGEGT. CDR3: CASSKPGLGFDEQYF. The CDR3 bases are TGTGCCAGCAGTAAACCGGGACTAGGATTCGACGAGCAGTACTTC.

This clonotype was observed at least ten times. V is TRBV4-3 and J is TRBJ2-1, with 8 bases identical to TRBD1. In germline, CDR1 is LGHNA, CDR2 YSLEER. The junction had 11 bases not matched to a gene; V was cut back by 3 bases and J by 4 bases. The CDR3 extends over 17 amino acids. The CDR3 nucleotides read TGCGCCAGCAGCCAGGAGACCGGGACAGGTTTTTACAATGAGCAGTTCTTC. This encodes CASSQETGTGFYNEQFF.

This rearrangement joins TRBV18 to TRBJ2-1; D perhaps matches TRBD2 (6 bases). Germline lookup yields CDR1 KGHSH and CDR2 LQKENI. The CDR3 runs to 14 residues. The V end lost 5 bases, the J end lost 9 bases, and 17 bases lay between the germline ends. The CDR3 protein is CASSGDTSSVEQFF. DNA for the CDR3: TGTGCCAGCTCAGGCGACACTAGCTCGGTTGAGCAGTTCTTC.

This clonotype is medium-sized in the sample. The chain uses TRBV20-1 and TRBJ1-6; possibly TRBD1 for D (5 bases). In germline, CDR1 is DFQATT, CDR2 SNEGSKA (reference sequence). V lost 5 bases to trimming and J lost 8 bases, with 13 bases between them. The CDR3 is 13 amino acids. The CDR3 DNA is TGCAGTGCTTTAGGGACGGGATATTCACCCCTCCACTTT. It translates to CSALGTGYSPLHF.

By sample fraction, this clonotype is medium-sized. The V call is TRBV12-3 or TRBV12-4, the J call TRBJ2-7; no clear D gene. The germline V and J ends were trimmed by 3 bases and 0 bases, with 9 bases remaining between them. CDR3 length: 14 residues. CDR3 coding DNA: TGTGCCAGCAGTTTGAACCTGCGCTCCTACGAGCAGTACTTC. Its translation: CASSLNLRSYEQYF.

This clonotype has a count of ten or more. V gene TRBV7-7 combines with J gene TRBJ2-5; TRBD2 is a possible D gene (6 bases). CDR3 length equals 13 residues. The V end was cut by 5 bases, the J end by 1 base, with 8 bases between. CDR1 SSHAT and CDR2 FNYEAQ come from the germline V gene (reference sequence). The CDR3 sequence: CASSNSGQETQYF. CDR3 DNA sequence: TGTGCCAGCAGCAATAGCGGCCAAGAGACCCAGTACTTC.

The rearrangement links TRBV15 to TRBJ2-7, with a tentative D call TRBD1 (6 bases). This CDR3 spans 15 amino acids. The V end lost 1 base, the J end lost 4 bases, and 14 bases lay between the germline ends. The V gene's germline CDR1 is LNHNV and CDR2 YYDKDF (reference sequence). CDR3 DNA: TGTGCCACCAGCAGAGGGGTCACAGGGTCTTACGAGCAGTACTTC. Protein sequence: CATSRGVTGSYEQYF.

The rearrangement links TRBV27 to TRBJ2-7; TRBD2 matches at 7 bases. This CDR3 comprises 15 residues. The V gene's germline CDR1 is MNHEY and CDR2 SMNVEV (reference sequence). Unmatched junction bases numbered 12, after V lost 4 bases and J lost 6 bases. CDR3 residues: CASSSDRSGGTEQYF. The CDR3 bases are TGTGCCAGCAGTTCAGACCGGTCGGGGGGTACCGAGCAGTACTTC.

At least ten counts were recorded for this clonotype. CDR3 nucleotide sequence: TGTGCCAGTTCGAGGGAGACCACTGAAGCTTTCTTT. Amino acids: CASSRETTEAFF. The chain is built from TRBV7-9 and TRBJ1-1; D is uncertain. CDR1 and CDR2 from the germline V gene are SEHNR and FQNEAQ (reference sequence). V lost 9 bases and J lost 4, with 12 bases in between. This CDR3 region has 12 residues.

This chain uses TRBV6-1 with TRBJ1-2; D is ambiguous. Between the trimmed V and J ends, which lost 6 bases and 8 bases, there was a span of 16 bases. The CDR3 has 13 amino acids. The V gene's germline CDR1 is MNHNS and CDR2 SASEGT. As DNA, the CDR3 is TGTGCCAGCAGGACGACTGGCTGGAACGGCTACACCTTC. This gives the protein CASRTTGWNGYTF.

The chain recombines TRBV5-1 with TRBJ1-4, with D unclear. Germline-derived CDR1 and CDR2 are SGHRS and YFSETQ. V was clipped by 0 bases and J by 7 bases, with 10 bases between them. CDR3 length: 14 residues. CDR3 loop: CASSLDVVGEKLFF. DNA of the CDR3: TGCGCCAGCAGCTTGGACGTTGTAGGTGAAAAACTGTTTTTT.

In its sample, this clonotype was seen many times. The rearrangement joins TRBV3-1 to TRBJ2-1; 9 nucleotides agree with TRBD2. V shed 1 base, J shed 9 bases, and the junction held 4 bases outside the gene matches. In germline, CDR1 is LGHDT, CDR2 YNNKEL (reference sequence). The CDR3 has 14 amino acids. Here the CDR3 DNA reads TGTGCCAGCAGCCAAGGCGGGGGGGCTGTTGAGCAGTTCTTC. Translation: CASSQGGGAVEQFF.

This chain links TRBV10-3 with TRBJ1-1; D not certain. Germline assignment: CDR1 ENHRY and CDR2 SYGVKD. Trimming took 8 bases from V and 1 from J, leaving 11 bases between them. The CDR3 totals 13 residues. The CDR3 DNA reads as TGTGCCATCGGTTACGGGGAGAACACTGAAGCTTTCTTT. Translation: CAIGYGENTEAFF.

In this sample, this clonotype is medium-sized (0.01 to 0.1%). V gene TRBV7-2 combines with J gene TRBJ1-1; D unresolved. This CDR3 has 13 amino acids. Germline V CDR1 and CDR2: SGHTA, FQGNSA. V was clipped by 1 base and J by 5 bases, with 8 bases between them. The CDR3 here is CASSLGLRTEAFF. The CDR3 nucleotides read TGTGCCAGCAGCTTAGGCCTTCGGACTGAAGCTTTCTTT. The full variable domain, its missing parts supplied by reference TRBV7-2 and TRBJ1-1, is GAGVSQSPSNKVTEKGKDVELRCDPISGHTALYWYRQSLGQGLEFLIYFQGNSAPDKSGLPSDRFSAERTGGSVSTLTIQRTQQEDSAVYLCASSLGLRTEAFFGQGTRLTVV.